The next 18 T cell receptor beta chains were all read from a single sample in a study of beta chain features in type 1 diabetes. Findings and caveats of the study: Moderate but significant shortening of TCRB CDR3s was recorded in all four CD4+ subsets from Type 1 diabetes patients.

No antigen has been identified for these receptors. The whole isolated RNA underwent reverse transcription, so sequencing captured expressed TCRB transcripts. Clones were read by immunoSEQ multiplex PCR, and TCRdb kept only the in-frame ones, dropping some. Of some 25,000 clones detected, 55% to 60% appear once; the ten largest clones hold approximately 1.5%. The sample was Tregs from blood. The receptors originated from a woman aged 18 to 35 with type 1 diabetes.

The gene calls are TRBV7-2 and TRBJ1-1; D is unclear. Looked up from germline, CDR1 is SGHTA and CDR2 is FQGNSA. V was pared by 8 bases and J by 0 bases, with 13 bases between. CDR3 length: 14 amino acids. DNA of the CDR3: TGTGCCAGCCTAAATCCGGGTTTGAACACTGAAGCTTTCTTT. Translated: CASLNPGLNTEAFF.

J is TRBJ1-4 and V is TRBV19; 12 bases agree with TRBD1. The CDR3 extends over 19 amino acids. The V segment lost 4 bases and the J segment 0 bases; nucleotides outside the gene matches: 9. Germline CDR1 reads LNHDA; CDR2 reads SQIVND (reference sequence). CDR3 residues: CASSNRDRGHGATNEKLFF. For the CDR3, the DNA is TGTGCCAGTAGTAACCGGGACAGGGGGCATGGTGCAACTAATGAAAAACTGTTTTTT. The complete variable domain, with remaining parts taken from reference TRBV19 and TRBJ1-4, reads DGGITQSPKYLFRKEGQNVTLSCEQNLNHDAMYWYRQDPGQGLRLIYYSQIVNDFQKGDIAEGYSVSREKKESFPLTVTSAQKNPTAFYLCASSNRDRGHGATNEKLFFGSGTQLSVL.

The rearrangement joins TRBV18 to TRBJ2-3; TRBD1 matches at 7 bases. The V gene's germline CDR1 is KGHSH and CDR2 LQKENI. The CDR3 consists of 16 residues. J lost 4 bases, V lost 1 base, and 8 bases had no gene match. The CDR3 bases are TGTGCCAGCTCACCACGGGGACGAGGGGGCGCAGATACGCAGTATTTT. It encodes CASSPRGRGGADTQYF.

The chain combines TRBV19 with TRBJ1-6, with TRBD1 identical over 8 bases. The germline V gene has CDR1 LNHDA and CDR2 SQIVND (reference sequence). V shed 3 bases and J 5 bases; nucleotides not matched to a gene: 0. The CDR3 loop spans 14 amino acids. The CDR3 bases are TGTGCCAGTAGTATGGGACAGGATAATTCACCCCTCCACTTT. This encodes CASSMGQDNSPLHF.

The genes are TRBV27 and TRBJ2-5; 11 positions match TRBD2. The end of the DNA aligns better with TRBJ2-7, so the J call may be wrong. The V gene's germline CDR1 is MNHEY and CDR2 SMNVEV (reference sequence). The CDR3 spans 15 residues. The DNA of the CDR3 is TGTGCCAGCGGGAGACTAGCGGGAAGGTCCTACGAGCAGTACTTC. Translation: CASGRLAGRSYEQYF.

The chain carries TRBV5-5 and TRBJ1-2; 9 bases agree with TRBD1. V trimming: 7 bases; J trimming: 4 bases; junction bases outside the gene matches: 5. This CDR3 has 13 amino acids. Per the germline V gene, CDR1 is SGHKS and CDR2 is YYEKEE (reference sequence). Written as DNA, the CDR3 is TGTGCCAGCGGACAGGGGTTTCTCTATGGCTACACCTTC. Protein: CASGQGFLYGYTF.

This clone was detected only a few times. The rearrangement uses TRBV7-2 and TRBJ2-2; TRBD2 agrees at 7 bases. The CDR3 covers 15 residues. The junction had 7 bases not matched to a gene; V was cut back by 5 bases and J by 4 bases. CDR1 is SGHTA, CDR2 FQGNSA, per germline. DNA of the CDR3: TGTGCCAGCAGCCACGCGGGGGTTTTCACCGGGGAGCTGTTTTTT. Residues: CASSHAGVFTGELFF.

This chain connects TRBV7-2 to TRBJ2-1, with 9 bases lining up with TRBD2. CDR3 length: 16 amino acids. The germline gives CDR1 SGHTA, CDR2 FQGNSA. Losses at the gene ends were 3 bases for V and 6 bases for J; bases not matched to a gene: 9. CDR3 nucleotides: TGTGCCAGCAGCTTTGGCGGGAGGGCCCCCAGCAATGAGCAGTTCTTC. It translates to CASSFGGRAPSNEQFF.

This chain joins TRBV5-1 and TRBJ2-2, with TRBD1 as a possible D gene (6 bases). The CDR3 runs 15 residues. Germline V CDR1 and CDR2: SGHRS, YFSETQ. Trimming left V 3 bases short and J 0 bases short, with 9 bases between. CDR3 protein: CASSWTAANTGELFF. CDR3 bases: TGCGCCAGCAGCTGGACAGCCGCGAACACCGGGGAGCTGTTTTTT.

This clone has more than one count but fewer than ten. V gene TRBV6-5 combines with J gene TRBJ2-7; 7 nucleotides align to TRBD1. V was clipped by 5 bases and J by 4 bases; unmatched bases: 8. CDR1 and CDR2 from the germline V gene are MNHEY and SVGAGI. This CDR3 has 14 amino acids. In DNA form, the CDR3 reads TGTGCCAGCAGTCGGGACAGCCTAGAGTACGAGCAGTACGTC. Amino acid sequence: CASSRDSLEYEQYV.

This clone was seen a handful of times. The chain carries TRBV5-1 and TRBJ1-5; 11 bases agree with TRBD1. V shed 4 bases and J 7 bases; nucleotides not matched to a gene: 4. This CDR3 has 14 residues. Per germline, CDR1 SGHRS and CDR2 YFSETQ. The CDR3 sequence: CASSAGQGEQPQHF. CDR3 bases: TGCGCCAGCAGCGCGGGACAGGGGGAGCAGCCCCAGCATTTT.

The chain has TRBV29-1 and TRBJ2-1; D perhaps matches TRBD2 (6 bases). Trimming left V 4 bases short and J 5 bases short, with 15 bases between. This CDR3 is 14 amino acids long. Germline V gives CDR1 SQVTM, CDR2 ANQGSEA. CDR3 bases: TGCAGCGTTGTGAGGAGTGGCGGGAACAATGAGCAGTTCTTC. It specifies CSVVRSGGNNEQFF.

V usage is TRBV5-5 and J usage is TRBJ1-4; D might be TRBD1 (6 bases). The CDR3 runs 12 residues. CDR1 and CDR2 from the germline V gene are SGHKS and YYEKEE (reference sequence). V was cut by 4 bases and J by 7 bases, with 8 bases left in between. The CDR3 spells CASSLRGEKLFF. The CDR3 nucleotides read TGTGCCAGCAGCCTCAGGGGTGAAAAACTGTTTTTT.

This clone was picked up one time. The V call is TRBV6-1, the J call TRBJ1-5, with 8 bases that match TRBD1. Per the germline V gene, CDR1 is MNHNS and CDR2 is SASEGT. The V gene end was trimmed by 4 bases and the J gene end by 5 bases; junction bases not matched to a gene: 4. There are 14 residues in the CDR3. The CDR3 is CASSVSGGYQPQHF. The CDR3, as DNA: TGTGCCAGCAGTGTATCAGGGGGCTATCAGCCCCAGCATTTT.

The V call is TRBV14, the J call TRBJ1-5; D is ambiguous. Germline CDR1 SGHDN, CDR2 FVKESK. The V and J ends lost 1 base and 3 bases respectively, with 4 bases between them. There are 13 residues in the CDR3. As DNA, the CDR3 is TGTGCCAGCAGCCAAGGGCTCAATCAGCCCCAGCATTTT. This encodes CASSQGLNQPQHF.

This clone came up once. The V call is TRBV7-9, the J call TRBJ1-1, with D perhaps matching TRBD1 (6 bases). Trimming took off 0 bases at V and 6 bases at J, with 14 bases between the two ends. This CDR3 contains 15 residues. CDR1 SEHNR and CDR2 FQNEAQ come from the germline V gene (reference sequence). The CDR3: CASSLAGRGHAEAFF. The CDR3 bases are TGTGCCAGCAGCTTAGCGGGCAGGGGACACGCTGAAGCTTTCTTT.

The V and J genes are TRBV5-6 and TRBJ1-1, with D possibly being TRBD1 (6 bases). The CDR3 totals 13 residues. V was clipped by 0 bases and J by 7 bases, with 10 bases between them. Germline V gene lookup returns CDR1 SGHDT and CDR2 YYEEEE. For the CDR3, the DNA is TGTGCCAGCAGCTTGGTGACAGGAGGTGAAGCTTTCTTT. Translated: CASSLVTGGEAFF.

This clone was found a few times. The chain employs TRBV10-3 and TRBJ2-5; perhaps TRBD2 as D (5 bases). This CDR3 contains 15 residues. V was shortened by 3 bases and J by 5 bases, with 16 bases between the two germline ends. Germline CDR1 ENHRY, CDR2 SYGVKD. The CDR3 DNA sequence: TGTGCCATCAGTGAATGGGCCGGTTCGGGGGAGACCCAGTACTTC. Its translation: CAISEWAGSGETQYF.